This entry describes one T cell receptor beta chain. What it recognizes is unknown. This specimen comes from a study of cytomegalovirus exposure and HLA in healthy donors. A multiplex PCR was run with 60 Vbeta primers and 13 Jbeta primers. This table comes from immunoSEQ multiplex PCR, and its TCRdb copy is limited to in-frame clones, with some not included. The sample carries roughly 200,000 clones, roughly 78% recorded once. Germline values: CDR1 WNHNN, CDR2 SYGVQD (reference sequence). V lost 0 bases, J lost 8 bases, and 17 bases lay in between. This CDR3 has 16 residues. Findings and limits, study-wide: Later, an analysis showed that TCR beta chains associated with HLA were more clonally expanded than others that were equally common. Despite most TCR sequences being rare, some public TCRs occurred in many donors. One cluster of highly shared sequence variants probably arose as a sequencing artifact.

This chain connects TRBV10-1 to TRBJ2-1; weak D call: TRBD2 (5 bases). Sample: PBMCs. The receptor's source is a boy between 10 and 17 years old in good health and CMV-seronegative. The CDR3 region has the DNA TGCGCCAGCAGTGAGTCGAAATCGGGAACGGGTGATGAGCAGTTCTTC. This gives the protein CASSESKSGTGDEQFF.